These 29 T cell receptor beta chains came from one sample sequenced in a study of monozygotic twins with inflammatory bowel disease. For each CDR3 protein, TCRdb gives one entry from its re-call of the 5' RACE reads, without DNA. The data show about 380,000 distinct CDR3 sequences, and the top ten clones hold around 2.6%. The source material was blood. These receptors originate from a human donor with ulcerative colitis or Crohn's disease, or a healthy co-twin of an affected twin (not recorded which).

The V call is TRBV12-3 or TRBV12-4, the J call TRBJ2-3; the TCRdb D gene call, TRBD1, has no DNA to confirm it. The CDR3 contains 15 residues. CDR3 residues: CASTSGQGNTDTQYF.

The chain recombines TRBV15 with TRBJ1-5; TCRdb picks TRBD1, but there is no DNA to check that call. Germline V gene sequence: CDR1 LNHNV, CDR2 YYDKDF (reference sequence). The CDR3 runs 14 residues. CDR3 loop: CATRNSQGLQPQHF. Using reference TRBV15 and TRBJ1-5 for the parts outside the CDR3, the full variable domain is DAMVIQNPRYQVTQFGKPVTLSCSQTLNHNVMYWYQQKSSQAPKLLFHYYDKDFNNEADTPDNFQSRRPNTSFCFLDIRSPGLGDTAMYLCATRNSQGLQPQHFGDGTRLSIL.

The chain is built from TRBV7-9 and TRBJ2-1; absent DNA, TCRdb's TRBD2 call cannot be checked. This CDR3 contains 16 residues. CDR1 is SEHNR and CDR2 is FQNEAQ in the germline V gene (reference sequence). CDR3 protein: CARGTSGGNGYNEQFF.

This chain joins TRBV18 and TRBJ2-4. There are 14 residues in the CDR3. Germline V gene sequence: CDR1 KGHSH, CDR2 LQKENI. The CDR3 here is CASSPPEGKNIQYF. Variable domain in full (rest from reference TRBV18 and TRBJ2-4): NAGVMQNPRHLVRRRGQEARLRCSPMKGHSHVYWYRQLPEEGLKFMVYLQKENIIDESGMPKERFSAEFPKEGPSILRIQQVVRGDSAAYFCASSPPEGKNIQYFGAGTRLSVL.

V and J are TRBV3-1 and TRBJ2-3. The germline CDR1 and CDR2 sequences are LGHDT and YNNKEL (reference sequence). The CDR3 is made up of 14 amino acids. CDR3 amino acids: CASSQVGSRRTQYF.

The chain is built from TRBV28 and TRBJ1-2. The germline gives CDR1 MDHEN, CDR2 SYDVKM. This CDR3 is 12 amino acids long. The CDR3 loop reads CASSISPRGYTF.

The V call is TRBV7-6, the J call TRBJ2-5; the TCRdb call, TRBD1, lacks DNA for checking. The CDR3 is made up of 16 amino acids. Germline lookup yields CDR1 SGHVS and CDR2 FNYEAQ. CDR3 sequence reads: CASSHRSGGLQETQYF. The full variable domain, in which reference TRBV7-6 and TRBJ2-5 provide the parts outside the CDR3, is GAGVSQSPRYKVTKRGQDVALRCDPISGHVSLYWYRQALGQGPEFLTYFNYEAQQDKSGLPNDRFSAERPEGSISTLTIQRTEQRDSAMYRCASSHRSGGLQETQYFGPGTRLLVL.

The rearrangement uses TRBV9 and TRBJ2-2. This CDR3 spans 12 amino acids. From germline, CDR1 is SGDLS and CDR2 YYNGEE. The CDR3 region is CASSAFAGELFF.

The chain couples TRBV9 to TRBJ2-7; TCRdb indicates TRBD1, and absent DNA this call remains unverified. The CDR3 is 18 residues long. CDR1 is SGDLS, CDR2 YYNGEE, per germline. CDR3 residues: CASSFGPPGSLSSYEQYF.

The rearrangement uses TRBV24-1 and TRBJ2-1. Germline-derived CDR1 and CDR2 are KGHDR and SFDVKD. The CDR3 has 11 residues. This chain's CDR3 is CATSYNNEQFF.

The chain recombines TRBV27 with TRBJ1-2; as DNA is missing, the TRBD1 call by TCRdb cannot be tested. The CDR3 has 13 amino acids. CDR1 and CDR2 (germline): MNHEY, SMNVEV (reference sequence). This CDR3 is CASSRTGSYGYTF.

V is TRBV4-3 and J is TRBJ2-4. Germline V gene sequence: CDR1 LGHNA, CDR2 YSLEER. The CDR3 extends over 12 amino acids. The CDR3 region is CASSQEENIQYF.

V is TRBV5-1 and J is TRBJ2-7; the TRBD1 assignment by TCRdb is unverifiable without DNA. Germline CDR1 is SGHRS and CDR2 is YFSETQ. This CDR3 has 16 amino acids. The CDR3 spells CASSPDRGTGAYEQYF.

The genes are TRBV4-2 and TRBJ1-2; TCRdb gives TRBD1 as the D gene, but with no DNA this cannot be confirmed. CDR3 size: 13 residues. From germline, CDR1 is LGHNA and CDR2 YNFKEQ. CDR3 loop: CASRTARNYGYTF.

This chain joins TRBV7-3 and TRBJ2-7; TCRdb gives TRBD1 as the D gene, but with no DNA this cannot be confirmed. Germline assignment: CDR1 SGHTA and CDR2 FQGTGA. The CDR3 has 15 amino acids. The CDR3 protein is CASSLTGGSFYEQYF.

The rearrangement links TRBV7-8 to TRBJ2-3; TCRdb calls TRBD1, which cannot be checked without DNA. Germline CDR1 reads SGHVS; CDR2 reads FQNEAQ. There are 17 residues in the CDR3. The CDR3 sequence is CASSFRGQSPSTDTQYF.

The CDR3 region is CASSPKQGTYSGNTIYF. J is TRBJ1-3 and V is TRBV7-8; with no DNA, the TCRdb D assignment of TRBD1 cannot be verified. CDR3 length: 17 residues. Germline V CDR1 and CDR2: SGHVS, FQNEAQ.

The rearrangement links TRBV25-1 to TRBJ2-5; TCRdb reports TRBD2, a call that lacks DNA to check it against. In germline, CDR1 is MGHDK, CDR2 SYGVNS. The CDR3 extends over 15 amino acids. CDR3 sequence reads: CASRRRGGVRETQYF.

The J gene is TRBJ2-3, the V gene TRBV5-1; with no DNA, the TCRdb D assignment of TRBD1 cannot be verified. The length of the CDR3 is 15 residues. The germline CDR1 and CDR2 sequences are SGHRS and YFSETQ. CDR3 sequence: CASRPGSEVADTQYF.

The chain combines TRBV7-9 with TRBJ2-4; TCRdb names TRBD1, which stays unverified in the absence of DNA. The CDR3 covers 14 residues. CDR1 is SEHNR and CDR2 is FQNEAQ in the germline V gene (reference sequence). The CDR3 sequence is CASSLGTGGNIQYF.

The chain carries TRBV27 and TRBJ1-2; TCRdb's D call, TRBD1, is unchecked because there is no DNA. CDR3 length: 14 amino acids. Per the germline V gene, CDR1 is MNHEY and CDR2 is SMNVEV (reference sequence). The CDR3 region is CASSWLGQGGGYTF.

J is TRBJ2-5 and V is TRBV5-1; TCRdb returns TRBD2, unconfirmable since there is no DNA. Germline V gene sequence: CDR1 SGHRS, CDR2 YFSETQ. This CDR3 region has 15 residues. The CDR3 reads CASSLVGRVGETQYF.

The V gene is TRBV18, the J gene TRBJ2-3; absent DNA, TCRdb's TRBD2 call cannot be checked. The CDR3 consists of 16 residues. Looked up from germline, CDR1 is KGHSH and CDR2 is LQKENI. CDR3 amino acids: CASSQRLAGGTDTQYF.

CDR3 sequence: CSARVVGDYLLNTEAFF. The rearrangement links TRBV20-1 to TRBJ1-1; TCRdb outputs TRBD1, but without DNA this stays unchecked. The CDR3 runs to 17 residues. CDR1 is DFQATT, CDR2 SNEGSKA, per germline (reference sequence).

This rearrangement joins TRBV6-1 to TRBJ1-1; TCRdb picks TRBD1, but there is no DNA to check that call. The CDR3 length is 16 residues. Per germline, CDR1 MNHNS and CDR2 SASEGT. CDR3 loop: CASIPVPGQKNTEAFF.

The chain combines TRBV5-1 with TRBJ1-4. From germline, CDR1 is SGHRS and CDR2 YFSETQ. CDR3 length: 13 amino acids. The CDR3 loop is CASRDATNEKLFF. The full variable domain, in which reference TRBV5-1 and TRBJ1-4 provide the parts outside the CDR3, is KAGVTQTPRYLIKTRGQQVTLSCSPISGHRSVSWYQQTPGQGLQFLFEYFSETQRNKGNFPGRFSGRQFSNSRSEMNVSTLELGDSALYLCASRDATNEKLFFGSGTQLSVL.

This chain links TRBV6-1 with TRBJ2-7; TCRdb gives TRBD1 as the D gene, but with no DNA this cannot be confirmed. This CDR3 region has 14 residues. Germline assignment: CDR1 MNHNS and CDR2 SASEGT. CDR3 in amino acids: CASRGGPSSYEQYF.

The V gene is TRBV5-1, the J gene TRBJ2-7; TCRdb indicates TRBD2, and absent DNA this call remains unverified. CDR3 size: 15 residues. Germline V gene sequence: CDR1 SGHRS, CDR2 YFSETQ. CDR3 residues: CASNPRPLASGEQYF.

V is TRBV18 and J is TRBJ2-1; the D call from TCRdb, TRBD1, cannot be confirmed without DNA. The CDR3 contains 15 residues. Germline V gene lookup returns CDR1 KGHSH and CDR2 LQKENI. CDR3 in amino acids: CASSPRESSYNEQFF. Variable domain in full (rest from reference TRBV18 and TRBJ2-1): NAGVMQNPRHLVRRRGQEARLRCSPMKGHSHVYWYRQLPEEGLKFMVYLQKENIIDESGMPKERFSAEFPKEGPSILRIQQVVRGDSAAYFCASSPRESSYNEQFFGPGTRLTVL.